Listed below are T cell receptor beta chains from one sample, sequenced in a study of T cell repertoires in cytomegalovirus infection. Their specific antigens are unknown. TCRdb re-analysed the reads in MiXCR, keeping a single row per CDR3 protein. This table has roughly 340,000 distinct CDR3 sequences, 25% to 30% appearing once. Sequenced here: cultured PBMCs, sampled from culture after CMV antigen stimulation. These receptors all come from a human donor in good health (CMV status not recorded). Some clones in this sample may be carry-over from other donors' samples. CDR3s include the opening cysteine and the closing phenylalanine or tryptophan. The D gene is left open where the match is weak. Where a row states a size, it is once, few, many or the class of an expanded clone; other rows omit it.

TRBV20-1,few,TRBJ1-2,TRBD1,CSATTGATNYGYTF,TGCAGTGCTACTACAGGGGCCACTAACTATGGCTACACCTTC
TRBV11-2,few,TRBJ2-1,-,CASSSARRLEQFF,TGTGCCAGCAGCTCCGCTAGGAGGCTTGAGCAGTTCTTC
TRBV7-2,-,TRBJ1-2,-,CASSLMESGYGYTF,TGTGCCAGCAGCCTAATGGAGTCGGGCTATGGCTACACCTTC
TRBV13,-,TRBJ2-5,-,CASSLGTRLGETQYF,TGTGCCAGCAGCTTAGGAACCAGACTAGGAGAGACCCAGTACTTC
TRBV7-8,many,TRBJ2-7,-,CASSPADQRYEQYF,TGTGCCAGCAGCCCCGCTGACCAGCGCTACGAGCAGTACTTC
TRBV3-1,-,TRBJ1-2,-,CASSQEGGGGYTF,TGTGCCAGCAGCCAAGAAGGCGGGGGGGGCTACACCTTC
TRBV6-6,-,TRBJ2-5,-,CASREQRDLETQYF,TGTGCCAGCAGAGAACAAAGGGACTTAGAGACCCAGTACTTC
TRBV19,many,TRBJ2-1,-,CASSQNGRVTNEQFF,TGTGCCAGTAGTCAAAACGGGAGAGTCACAAATGAGCAGTTCTTC
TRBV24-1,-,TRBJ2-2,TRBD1,CATSENLGQGFTGELFF,TGTGCCACCAGTGAAAACCTGGGACAGGGTTTCACCGGGGAGCTGTTTTTT
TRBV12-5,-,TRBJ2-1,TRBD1,CASGSRDRVNEQFF,TGTGCTAGTGGGTCCCGGGACAGGGTTAATGAGCAGTTCTTC
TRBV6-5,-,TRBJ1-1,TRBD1,CASSYFAPGGAGYTEAFF,TGTGCCAGCAGTTACTTCGCCCCAGGGGGCGCGGGGTACACTGAAGCTTTCTTT
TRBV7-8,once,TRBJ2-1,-,CASSNSQRSYNEQFF,TGTGCCAGCAGTAACAGTCAGCGTTCCTACAATGAGCAGTTCTTC
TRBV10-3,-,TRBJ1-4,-,CATIGGPNEKLFF,TGTGCCACTATCGGTGGGCCCAATGAAAAACTGTTTTTT
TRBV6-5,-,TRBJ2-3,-,CASSPRMVDTQYF,TGTGCCAGCAGCCCCAGGATGGTAGATACGCAGTATTTT
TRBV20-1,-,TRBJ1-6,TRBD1,CSAKDRVTTRISSPLHF,TGCAGTGCTAAGGACAGGGTGACTACTCGAATAAGTTCACCCCTCCACTTT
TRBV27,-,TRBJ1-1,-,CASSPRQRTAEAFF,TGTGCCAGCAGTCCACGACAGAGAACGGCTGAAGCTTTCTTT